One T cell receptor beta chain is described in this entry. Antigen: not known. The source of the sample is a study of cytomegalovirus exposure and HLA in healthy donors. Study context: There were approximately 400 genotyped donors. Of these, roughly 86% fell in the genetic ancestry cluster associated with self-reported Caucasian donors.

PCR involved 60 Vbeta and 13 Jbeta primers. Assay: immunoSEQ multiplex PCR; the TCRdb copy retains only in-frame clones and omits some. This sample's clone table lists some 140,000 clones. Regarding the study as a whole: A prior analysis recorded that most TCR beta V segments were productive about 90% or about 30% of the time. Many donors shared some public TCRs, even though most TCR sequences were rare. Versus the roughly 700-donor mean, an Asian-associated ancestry cluster reportedly showed fewer N-insertions in a later analysis.

The CDR3 length is 16 residues. In germline, CDR1 is MNHNY, CDR2 SVGAGI (reference sequence). The V segment lost 5 bases and the J segment 4 bases; nucleotides outside the gene matches: 11. The clonotype was recovered from an older woman in good health and CMV-seronegative. The specimen was PBMCs. The chain has TRBV6-6 and TRBJ2-5, with 9 bases lining up with TRBD2. The CDR3 is CASSGGAGGPRETQYF. The DNA for the CDR3 is TGTGCCAGCAGTGGGGGTGCGGGAGGGCCTCGAGAGACCCAGTACTTC.